This T cell receptor (beta chain) was documented in a study of blood T cell repertoires in COVID-19. Trimming took off 4 bases at V and 8 bases at J, with 12 bases between the two ends. Germline V lookup: CDR1 SGHVS, CDR2 FQNEAQ. The CDR3 spans 13 residues. In the authors' methods: Quantification of nucleated cells was approximated via reference gene primer amplification. The repertoire was sequenced with immunoSEQ multiplex PCR; TCRdb's copy has only in-frame clones and lacks some. For V, J and clone size, that table is used; D and trimming come from the DNA. The repertoire consists of fewer than 350,000 clones, with more than 75% occurring once and the leading ten covering around 2%.

Sequencing used PBMCs or T cells enriched from blood (not recorded which). The V call is TRBV7-8, the J call TRBJ2-1; D is unresolved. The sequence came from a woman aged 60-70 years in a cohort exposed to, infected with or recovered from COVID-19 (not recorded which). In DNA, the CDR3 is TGTGCCAGCAGCTCTAATTTTCGCGATGAGCAGTTCTTC. Its protein is CASSSNFRDEQFF.